This T cell receptor beta chain was found in a study of Ad26.COV2.S vaccination and SARS-CoV-2 variants. Study-level information: Ad26.COV2.S was injected intramuscularly once or twice, 56 days apart.

Treatment described: some 19 received Ad26.COV2.S at low or high dose, single or two shots; 5 received placebo; per-sample allocation not given. Collection of samples fell on day 63 after the first vaccine or placebo injection. A remark on this clone: Its antigen is not identified.

Germline-derived CDR1 and CDR2 are WNHNN and SYGVQD (reference sequence). Trimming cost V 3 bases and J 3 bases, with 27 bases left between them. The CDR3 spans 20 residues. The assay was immunoSEQ multiplex PCR, and TCRdb's table has in-frame clones only and misses some. The sample has about 400,000 clones; about four fifths are singletons. Study observations and caveats: Those who received vaccine or placebo ended up with similar non-spike TCR breadth.

This TCR was sampled from a person between 18 and 59 years old who received the Ad26.COV2.S COVID-19 vaccine or a placebo. The chain has TRBV10-1 and TRBJ1-5, with D perhaps matching TRBD1 (6 bases). Sequences were derived from peripheral blood, sampled in a trial of Ad26.COV2.S vaccine versus placebo. CDR3 DNA: TGCGCCAGCAGTGATACTTTTAACCCTACAGGGACCCTACCCAATCAGCCCCAGCATTTT. Encoded protein: CASSDTFNPTGTLPNQPQHF.